This T cell receptor beta chain was sequenced for a study of patients and donors after allogeneic stem cell transplantation. V lost 2 bases and J lost 0, with 9 bases in between. The CDR3 sequence is 14 residues long. Per germline, CDR1 DFQATT and CDR2 SNEGSKA (reference sequence). MiXCR, run by TCRdb on the RT-PCR reads, gives a single entry per CDR3 protein. The sample has about 87,000 distinct CDR3 sequences, approximately 5.2% seen once. This clonotype has ten or more counts. This clonotype was sampled from a human donor who was either an allogeneic HSCT recipient or a stem cell or donor lymphocyte infusion donor (not recorded which). It is not recorded whose cells these are; they may come from a transplant donor. The sequencing sample was made of blood, either unsorted or a sorted T cell fraction (not recorded which). The rearrangement links TRBV20-1 to TRBJ2-3; possibly TRBD1 or TRBD2 for D (5 bases each). As DNA, the CDR3 is TGCAGTGCTAGAAGAGGGGCCAGCACAGATACGCAGTATTTT. Translating gives CSARRGASTDTQYF.